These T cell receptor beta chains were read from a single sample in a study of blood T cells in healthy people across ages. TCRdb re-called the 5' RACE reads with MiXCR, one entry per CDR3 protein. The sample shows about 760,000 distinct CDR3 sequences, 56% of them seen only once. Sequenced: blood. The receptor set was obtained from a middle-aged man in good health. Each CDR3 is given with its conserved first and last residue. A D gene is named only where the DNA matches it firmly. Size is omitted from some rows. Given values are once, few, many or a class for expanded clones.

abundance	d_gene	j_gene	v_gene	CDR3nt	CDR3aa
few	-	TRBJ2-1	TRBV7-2	TGTGCCAGCAGCTTTGCCAGCGGACCGGTAGCCTACAATGAGCAGTTCTTC	CASSFASGPVAYNEQFF
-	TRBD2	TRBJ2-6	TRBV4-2	TGTGCCAGCAGCCAACAGCGGGGGGCGTCTGGGGCCAACGTCCTGACTTTC	CASSQQRGASGANVLTF
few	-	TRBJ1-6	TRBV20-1	TGCAGTGTCGGCAGCTCGAATTCACCCCTCCACTTT	CSVGSSNSPLHF
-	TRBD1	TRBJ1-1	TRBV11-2	TGTGCCACCTCGCTCCTGACAGGGGTGAACACTGAAGCTTTCTTT	CATSLLTGVNTEAFF
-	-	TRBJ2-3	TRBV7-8	TGTGCCAGCAGCTCCTACAGCCACCCTAGCACAGATACGCAGTATTTT	CASSSYSHPSTDTQYF
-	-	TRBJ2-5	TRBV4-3	TGCGCCAGCAGCCAAGAGAGGCGGACAGTAGAGTGGGAGACCCAGTACTTC	CASSQERRTVEWETQYF
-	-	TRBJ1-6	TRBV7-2	TGTGCCAGCAGCCCCCGCGCCTATAATTCACCCCTCCACTTT	CASSPRAYNSPLHF
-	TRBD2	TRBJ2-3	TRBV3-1	TGTGCCAGCAGCCAAGAATCGAGCGGGGGCACAGATACGCAGTATTTT	CASSQESSGGTDTQYF
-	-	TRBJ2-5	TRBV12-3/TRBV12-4	TGTGCCAGCAATCCAAGCGGAGCTCAAGAGACCCAGTACTTC	CASNPSGAQETQYF
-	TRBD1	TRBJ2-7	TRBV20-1	TGCAGTGCTAGAGATGGGACAGCTAGCTCCTACGAGCAGTACTTC	CSARDGTASSYEQYF
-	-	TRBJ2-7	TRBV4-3	TGCGCCAGCAGCCAAGATCAAGGCAGCTCCTACGAGCAGTACTTC	CASSQDQGSSYEQYF
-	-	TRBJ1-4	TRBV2	TGTGCCAGCAGTGAACTGTTAACAGGGATCGAAAAACTGTTTTTT	CASSELLTGIEKLFF
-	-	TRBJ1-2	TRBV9	TGTGCCAGCAGCCTAGGACAGTGGATCTCCCTTAACTATGGCTACACCTTC	CASSLGQWISLNYGYTF
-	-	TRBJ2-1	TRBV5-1	TGCGCCAGCAACTTGGAGGACAGTCCCTACAATGAGCAGTTCTTC	CASNLEDSPYNEQFF
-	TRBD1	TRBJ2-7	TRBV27	TGTGCCAGCAGTACTTTAGCCCCCGGGACAGGGGACATCTACGAGCAGTACTTC	CASSTLAPGTGDIYEQYF
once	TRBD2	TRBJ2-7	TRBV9	TGTGCCAGCAGCCCCTCATTAGCGGGAGGGCTTTCCTACGAGCAGTACTTC	CASSPSLAGGLSYEQYF
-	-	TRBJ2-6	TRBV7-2	TGTGCCAGCAGAATCGCCTCTGGGGCCAACGTCCTGACTTTC	CASRIASGANVLTF
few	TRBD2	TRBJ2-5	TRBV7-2	TGTGCCAGCAGCTTAGTTGGGGGGACTAGCGCCCAAGAGACCCAGTACTTC	CASSLVGGTSAQETQYF
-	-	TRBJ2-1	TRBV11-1	TGTGCCAGCAGCCCCACGCTCAGGGAGCAGTTCTTC	CASSPTLREQFF
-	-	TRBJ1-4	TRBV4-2	TGTGCCAGCAGCCAGCGGAGGGCGAGTGCAACTAATGAAAAACTGTTTTTT	CASSQRRASATNEKLFF
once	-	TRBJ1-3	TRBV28	TGTGCCAGCAGACCCGTGTCTCCAGGGCAAGCTGGAAACACCATATATTTT	CASRPVSPGQAGNTIYF
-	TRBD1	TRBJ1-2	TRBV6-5	TGCGCCGGCAAAGACAGGGGCAGGCCGGGAGGGGGCTACACCTTC	CAGKDRGRPGGGYTF
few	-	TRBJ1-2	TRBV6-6	TGTGCCAGCAGGGCGCCGGTCGGTGGCTACACCTTC	CASRAPVGGYTF
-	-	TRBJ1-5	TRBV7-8	TGTGCCAGCAGCTCCCAATCGCTGGGGGATCAGCCCCAGCATTTT	CASSSQSLGDQPQHF
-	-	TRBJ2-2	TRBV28	TGTGCCAGCAGTTTCAATTCCGGCACCCTCGGGGAGCTGTTTTTT	CASSFNSGTLGELFF
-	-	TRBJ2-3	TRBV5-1	TGCGCCAGCAGCTTGGAGGGATTGCGTAATACGCAGTATTTT	CASSLEGLRNTQYF
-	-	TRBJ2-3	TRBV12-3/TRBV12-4	TGTGCCAGCAGCATGGGACCCCCAGCACGAGATACGCAGTATTTT	CASSMGPPARDTQYF